The source of this TCR beta chain is a study of cytomegalovirus exposure and HLA in healthy donors (dated by TCRdb to 2017 to 2019). In the study overall: An earlier analysis of under 600 of the donors reported roughly 300 Gb of sequence data and 117 million unique TCR beta sequences from some 180 million T cells. In addition to the first cohort of 650 to 750 subjects, a separate validation cohort of 100 to 150 different subjects was used. Genome-wide SNP genotypes for about 55% of the 666 donors were used in a later genetic analysis, which treated that subset as a discovery cohort. The study was designed to test whether signatures of past pathogen exposure could be identified by cataloging public T cell receptors. Alongside the repertoire data, information on donor age, sex, ethnicity and CMV serostatus was compiled. An earlier analysis of some 600 of the donors applied high-throughput TCR beta sequencing to assess whether each TCR beta V gene segment acted as functional or pseudogenic. Typing coverage differed by locus: A, B, C, DRB1 and DQB1 were typed in about 629-640 donors, DQA1 in about 500, DPA1 in some 570, and DPB1 in 472. Among 300 to 500 genotyped donors of the cohort, an average of approximately 220,000 unique TCR beta nucleotide sequences was sequenced per donor, of which about 19% were non-productive. To study patterns of TCR occurrence, a later analysis re-analyzed previously published TCR beta repertoires from 550 to 800 donors and added high-resolution HLA genotyping. The genetic ancestry cluster associated with self-reported Caucasian donors included over 65% of the 398 genotyped donors. Class I and class II HLA loci were covered by the typing at four-digit resolution. An early release that covered approximately 600 HLA-typed donors contained around 300 gigabases of sequencing data and tens of millions of unique TCR sequences. Using immunosequencing, the study profiled T cell repertoires from fewer than 700 subjects and related those repertoires to cytomegalovirus serostatus. High-throughput TCR immunosequencing, statistical association of individual TCRs with disease status, and machine learning were combined to predict cytomegalovirus infection status. Rather than drawing on any new phenotypic data, the later analysis identified candidate immune exposures from TCR beta sequences and the way those sequences occurred across donors. Every discovery cohort repertoire had been produced on one sequencing platform. Roughly five DR-DQ haplotypes were treated as single units for association and clustering because of strong linkage in the cohort.

Trimming at the junction amounts to 3 bases on V and 2 bases on J, and the germline ends lie 9 bases apart. The cysteine opens and the phenylalanine closes a CDR3 of 13 amino acids. Of the read, only the CDR3 DNA is kept; its 39 bases are in frame from base 1. CDR1 and CDR2, per the germline V gene, are SGDLS and YYNGEE. Of note for this clone: Its antigen remains unidentified. Nothing much larger sits one base from this clone, and base qualities are not available.

The method was the immunoSEQ multiplex PCR assay. The multiplex PCR relied on a mix of 60 forward primers for TCR Vbeta segments and 13 reverse primers for TCR Jbeta segments. The CDR3 region of rearranged TCR beta genes was amplified from genomic DNA by a multiplex PCR assay. The Illumina HiSeq System was used to sequence the amplified TCR beta libraries as 87-base-pair reads. In the authors' own workflow: In a later analysis, 70 million to 95 million unique TCR beta chains were counted across the 690 or so repertoires, and around 11 million of these chains were shared by at least two donors. Raw reads were error-corrected and collapsed into unique sequences by a nearest-neighbor algorithm in which closely related sequences were merged to remove PCR and sequencing errors. Alignment of CDR3 sequences to IMGT reference sequences was used to assign V, D and J gene segments. For a sequence to be retained, a match of at least six nucleotides was required to both a V gene segment and a J gene segment. Rearrangements were classified as productive when the CDR3 lacked stop codons and remained in frame with V and J, and all other rearrangements were classified as non-productive. CDR3 was defined by IMGT convention, running from the second conserved V-encoded cysteine to the conserved J-encoded phenylalanine. The earlier analysis of some 550 of the donors excluded any sequence lacking an unambiguous match to a single V gene segment. An earlier analysis of approximately 590 of the donors classified V segments as functional when productive rearrangements were above 56.7% and as segregating when the standard deviation between donors was above 5%. To diagnose cytomegalovirus status from the catalog of TCR beta chain sequences, a statistical classification framework was built. In a later analysis, V and J genes were assigned by comparing TCR nucleotide sequences against IMGT/GENE-DB human TR gene sequences. A later analysis assigned CDR3 sequences and most-parsimonious VDJ recombination scenarios with the TCRdist pipeline. In a later analysis, each TCR beta chain was defined by its CDR3 amino acid sequence together with its V-gene family, and reads without a unique V-gene family were excluded. As a way to deal with suspected cross-contamination and a sequencing artifact, a later analysis dropped hundreds of nucleotide sequences that were highly shared and had low generation probability. In a later analysis, a clonal expansion index was calculated for each public chain from normalized within-repertoire ranks of inferred template counts. Generation probabilities in a later analysis came from a VDJ recombination model fitted to out-of-frame rearrangements, and those results were checked against IGoR. In a later analysis, TCR-TCR, TCR-HLA and TCR-CMV co-occurrence was scored with hypergeometric tests, and a repertoire-size bias correction was applied to TCR pairs. False discovery rates were estimated in a later analysis by permuting HLA or CMV assignments 20 times. In a later analysis, co-occurring TCRs were grouped using DBSCAN, with TCRdist sequence similarity added in when clustering inside HLA-allele-positive subsets. Repertoires with fewer than 30,000 or more than 120,000 public chains were left out of co-occurrence clustering, as were a handful of repertoires with anomalous nucleotide sharing. TCRdb re-hosts the immuneACCESS table, in-frame sequences only. Its copies lack some clones; in the studies checked, an unresolved V gene accounts for under half of them, and the cause for the rest is not known. V and J calls plus clone size are reproduced from that table; the DNA served to infer D and trimming. A total of more than 90,000 clones appear in this sample, roughly three quarters of them only once. The top ten clones comprise 6% to 8.5% of the sample.

In total, roughly 670 healthy bone marrow donors made up the cohort. At the time of sampling, all cohort members were nominally healthy, though unrecorded immune exposures were likely present. The donor tested CMV seronegative and was one of the 352 seronegative cohort members. Every donor gave a peripheral blood sample, and the peripheral blood mononuclear cells from that sample were used for TCR beta sequencing. Genomic DNA was extracted from the blood cell samples with the Qiagen DNeasy Blood Extraction Kit. The study at large found these results: A cluster of highly shared sequence variants was judged likely to be a technical artifact of the sequencing pipeline. In a later analysis, the rate of TCR association differed among HLA loci, with DRB1 alleles having the most associated TCRs and HLA-C alleles having the fewest. Sequencing depth was assumed to be roughly uniform across donors in the presence/absence analyses, though that assumption may not hold. A later genetic analysis reported fewer N-insertions in productive TCRs among donors in an Asian-associated ancestry cluster than the roughly 640-donor mean. A total of about 150 TCR beta chains were listed by the study as associated with cytomegalovirus. In an earlier analysis of roughly 500 of the donors, most TCR beta V segments appeared in productive rearrangements about 87% or about 30% of the time, broadly matching IMGT annotations. According to a later analysis, parvovirus B19, influenza, CMV and Epstein-Barr virus appeared linked to several top co-occurrence clusters. In a later analysis, HLA-associated TCR beta chains were found to be more clonally expanded and to have lower generation probabilities than equally common non-associated chains. Only TCR beta chains were sequenced in this cohort, and the absence of alpha or paired-chain data limited detectable features. According to the authors, the approach could potentially be generalized to other disease states and immunological phenotypes. Cytomegalovirus status was reported to be diagnosed by the classifier with high specificity and sensitivity in both the original and validation cohorts. At a false discovery rate of 0.05, a later analysis linked 15,000 to 20,000 TCR beta sequences to specific HLA alleles. Immune exposure information for the cohort was limited to CMV serostatus. V-gene and J-gene trimming of TCR beta chains was associated with a missense DCLRE1C variant in a later genetic analysis, and the association was replicated in an independent cohort. A further reported finding was that TCR beta sequences accurately predicted the HLA-A and HLA-B alleles for most subjects in the first cohort. Across donors, most TCR sequences were observed very rarely, whereas some public TCRs were present in many individuals. Because counts were too low, roughly 18 rarely observed V segments, including chromosome 9 orphons, were left out of the earlier analysis of some 600 of the donors. Because HLA typing was missing for some donors at each locus, association tests included only the typed subset. In a later analysis, most CMV-associated TCR beta chains were found to appear HLA-restricted, with HLA associations seemingly driven largely by CMV exposure. A few of the identified cytomegalovirus-associated TCR beta chains were confirmed in vitro to be specific for cytomegalovirus antigens. Some IMGT-functional V segments, including TRBV6-2 and TRBV6-3, could not be distinguished by the 87-base-pair reads and were therefore excluded. Correlated functional status among segregating V segments might be attributable to linkage disequilibrium, but an unknown experimental factor could not be ruled out. Strong co-occurrence of HLA alleles, especially DR and DQ, made assigning TCR associations to individual alleles difficult.

Rearrangement joined TRBV9 to TRBJ2-7; TRBD2 could be the D gene, as 6 bases match. Source material: PBMCs. The TCR was taken from a female donor in good health and CMV-seronegative. The base sequence is TGTGCCAGCAGCGGGACTAATCCCTACGAGCAGTACTTC. This encodes CASSGTNPYEQYF. Full variable domain (CDR3 extended with the reference TRBV9 and TRBJ2-7 proteins): DSGVTQTPKHLITATGQRVTLRCSPRSGDLSVYWYQQSLDQGLQFLIQYYNGEERAKGNILERFSAQQFPDLHSELNLSSLELGDSALYFCASSGTNPYEQYFGPGTRLTVT.